One sample yielded the 7 T cell receptor beta chains listed below, sequenced in a study of OX40 agonist ivuxolimab in advanced cancers. Sequenced by immunoSEQ multiplex PCR; TCRdb stores in-frame clones only, minus some. The table has tens of thousands of clones, 70% to 90% seen once. Sequencing used CD4+ or CD8+ T cells sorted from blood, obtained in a trial of the OX40 agonist ivuxolimab. Receptors were obtained from an adult with an advanced solid tumor such as melanoma, head and neck, liver or kidney cancer.

The J gene is TRBJ2-3, the V gene TRBV5-1; 8 nucleotides match TRBD2. The germline gives CDR1 SGHRS, CDR2 YFSETQ. The ends lost 4 bases at V and 1 base at J; junction bases unmatched: 5. CDR3 length equals 15 residues. The CDR3 DNA is TGCGCCAGCAGCATTGAACTAGCGGGCACAGATACGCAGTATTTT. This codes for CASSIELAGTDTQYF. The full variable domain, rest sourced from reference TRBV5-1 and TRBJ2-3, is KAGVTQTPRYLIKTRGQQVTLSCSPISGHRSVSWYQQTPGQGLQFLFEYFSETQRNKGNFPGRFSGRQFSNSRSEMNVSTLELGDSALYLCASSIELAGTDTQYFGPGTRLTVL.

V and J are TRBV6-5 and TRBJ2-5; a weak D match, TRBD2 (6 bases). The CDR3 spans 14 residues. V was pared by 4 bases and J by 2 bases, with 11 bases between. CDR1 is MNHEY and CDR2 is SVGAGI in the germline V gene. The CDR3 DNA is TGTGCCAGCAGTTGGCCGGGGGTACAAGAGACCCAGTACTTC. This encodes CASSWPGVQETQYF.

The V call is TRBV11-2, the J call TRBJ2-2; D is ambiguous. V dropped 4 bases and J dropped 10 bases, with 7 bases sitting between them. The CDR3 runs 11 residues. Germline V gene data show CDR1 as SGHAT and CDR2 as FQNNGV. CDR3 region: CASSSPVELFF. CDR3 DNA: TGTGCCAGCAGCTCCCCCGTGGAGCTGTTTTTT. The whole variable domain, filled in from reference TRBV11-2 and TRBJ2-2, reads EAGVAQSPRYKIIEKRQSVAFWCNPISGHATLYWYQQILGQGPKLLIQFQNNGVVDDSQLPKDRFSAERLKGVDSTLKIQPAKLEDSAVYLCASSSPVELFFGEGSRLTVL.

This chain links TRBV28 with TRBJ2-1; D is unresolved. Trimming removed 7 bases at V and 4 bases at J, with 11 bases between. CDR1 is MDHEN, CDR2 SYDVKM, per germline. The CDR3 has 13 amino acids. CDR3 residues: CASKHKAYNEQFF. The CDR3 DNA is TGTGCCAGCAAACATAAAGCTTACAATGAGCAGTTCTTC.

This clone was picked up a small number of times. The chain is built from TRBV5-1 and TRBJ1-2; no clear D gene. Between the trimmed V and J ends, which lost 0 bases and 5 bases, there was a span of 2 bases. The germline CDR1 and CDR2 sequences are SGHRS and YFSETQ. CDR3 length equals 11 residues. The CDR3 coding sequence is TGCGCCAGCAGCTTGGGTTATGGCTACACCTTC. Translated, it gives CASSLGYGYTF.

This chain uses TRBV29-1 with TRBJ2-1; 11 positions agree with TRBD2. CDR1 is SQVTM and CDR2 is ANQGSEA in the germline V gene. V was clipped by 2 bases and J by 7 bases; unmatched bases: 4. This CDR3 has 14 amino acids. CDR3 sequence: CSVEWGLAANEQFF. In nucleotides, the CDR3 is TGCAGCGTTGAATGGGGACTAGCGGCTAATGAGCAGTTCTTC.

The table lists this clone with a few counts. The J gene is TRBJ2-7, the V gene TRBV5-1; D uncertain. The V gene lost 1 base and the J gene lost 4 bases, with 9 bases spanning the gap. Per the germline V gene, CDR1 is SGHRS and CDR2 is YFSETQ. The CDR3 runs 13 residues. CDR3 protein: CASSLYPGYEQYF. CDR3 nucleotide sequence: TGCGCCAGCAGCTTGTATCCCGGTTACGAGCAGTACTTC. The whole variable domain, filled in from reference TRBV5-1 and TRBJ2-7, reads KAGVTQTPRYLIKTRGQQVTLSCSPISGHRSVSWYQQTPGQGLQFLFEYFSETQRNKGNFPGRFSGRQFSNSRSEMNVSTLELGDSALYLCASSLYPGYEQYFGPGTRLTVT.